Listed here are 8 T cell receptor beta chains from one sample, sequenced in a study of blood T cells in healthy people across ages. Sample-barcoded 5' priming and a J-beta primer mix drove a second PCR of roughly 7 to 11 cycles. MiXCR, applied by TCRdb to the 5' RACE reads, yields one record per CDR3 protein. This table holds hundreds of thousands of distinct CDR3 sequences, more than 40% found once. The sequencing input was blood. The receptor source for this set is a man in his fifties or sixties in good health.

The rearrangement links TRBV7-2 to TRBJ1-2, with a tentative D call TRBD1 (6 bases). V was cut by 5 bases and J by 13 bases, with 20 bases left in between. Germline-derived CDR1 and CDR2 are SGHTA and FQGNSA. The CDR3 spans 13 residues. CDR3 loop: CASSTGQNYGCTF. Written as DNA, the CDR3 is TGTGCCAGCAGCACCGGACAGAACTATGGTTGCACCTTC.

The chain links TRBV6-1 to TRBJ2-1; 9 bases are a match to TRBD2. The CDR3 has 17 amino acids. Per germline, CDR1 MNHNS and CDR2 SASEGT. V lost 6 bases to trimming and J lost 9 bases; unmatched junction nucleotides: 18. The CDR3 DNA follows: TGTGCCAGCAGCAAATATGGGACTAGCAGGGGGGTGGGTGAGCAGTTCTTC. Protein product: CASSKYGTSRGVGEQFF.

CDR3 amino acids: CASSPSTGGVDEQYF. The DNA of the CDR3 is TGTGCCAGCAGTCCGTCTACGGGGGGGGTCGACGAGCAGTACTTC. This rearrangement joins TRBV6-6 to TRBJ2-7, with 8 nucleotides matching TRBD2. With V trimmed by 5 bases and J by 5 bases, 11 bases remained unmatched. Germline CDR1 is MNHNY and CDR2 is SVGAGI (reference sequence). The CDR3 consists of 15 residues.

This clonotype was detected once. J is TRBJ1-1 and V is TRBV5-1, with a weak D call TRBD1 (5 bases). This CDR3 region has 14 residues. Between the trimmed V and J ends, which lost 0 bases and 10 bases, there was a span of 16 bases. Germline values: CDR1 SGHRS, CDR2 YFSETQ. Here the CDR3 reads CASSLERQGVRAFF. The CDR3 DNA sequence: TGCGCCAGCAGCTTGGAACGCCAGGGAGTTCGAGCTTTCTTT.

The chain has TRBV9 and TRBJ2-4, with D perhaps being TRBD1 or TRBD2 (5 bases each). With 0 bases removed from V and 2 bases from J, the gap between germline ends came to 15 bases. Germline CDR1 and CDR2: SGDLS and YYNGEE. The CDR3 extends over 17 amino acids. The CDR3 DNA reads as TGTGCCAGCAGCGTAGGGCCGGGGCCGCTAACCAAAAACATTCAGTACTTC. Translated, it gives CASSVGPGPLTKNIQYF.

The rearrangement joins TRBV4-1 to TRBJ2-5, with D possibly matching TRBD2 (6 bases). The V end lost 2 bases, the J end lost 6 bases, and 16 bases lay between the germline ends. This CDR3 contains 15 residues. Germline CDR1 and CDR2: MGHRA and YSYEKL. The DNA for the CDR3 is TGCGCCAGCAGCCAACAGCGGACGGGAGATAAGACCCAGTACTTC. Translating gives CASSQQRTGDKTQYF.

V usage is TRBV4-3 and J usage is TRBJ2-3; tentative D call: TRBD2 (6 bases). The germline CDR1 and CDR2 sequences are LGHNA and YSLEER. The V end was cut by 0 bases, the J end by 1 base, with 17 bases between. The CDR3 length is 18 residues. CDR3 region: CASSQDRNRGAGTDTQYF. The CDR3 DNA follows: TGCGCCAGCAGCCAAGATCGTAACCGCGGGGCGGGCACAGATACGCAGTATTTT.

There are a few counts of this clonotype. The chain uses TRBV6-6 and TRBJ2-1; 7 bases align to TRBD1. This CDR3 has 15 amino acids. J was trimmed by 6 bases and V by 2 bases; bases with no gene match: 7. Germline V gives CDR1 MNHNY, CDR2 SVGAGI (reference sequence). CDR3 in amino acids: CASSYLSQGTNEQFF. DNA for the CDR3: TGTGCCAGCAGTTACCTATCACAGGGGACCAATGAGCAGTTCTTC.